This T cell receptor beta chain originates from a study of T cell clonotyping in hematopoietic cell transplantation. Study conclusions and caveats: Without cell sorting, CD4 versus CD8 contributions remain unresolved. Graft donor and pretransplant recipient Inverse Simpson Index values predicted broader posttransplant TCR diversity.

The repertoire was sequenced with immunoSEQ multiplex PCR; TCRdb's copy has only in-frame clones and lacks some. The data contain roughly 37,000 clones, around 90% of them seen just once; the ten biggest clones take up just under 2%. This CDR3 has 14 residues. From germline, CDR1 is MNHEY and CDR2 SVGAGI. Trimming cost V 11 bases and J 2 bases; bases outside gene matches: 3. Notes on this clone: Its target is not known.

The sequencing input was peripheral blood mononuclear cells. This chain connects TRBV6-5 to TRBJ2-6; 10 nucleotides align to TRBD1. The sequence came from a woman aged 40 to 50 in good health. Some clones in this sample may be carry-over from other donors' samples. In nucleotides, the CDR3 is TGTGCCTGCGGACAGGGGGCTGGGGCCAACGTCCTGACTTTC. It specifies CACGQGAGANVLTF.